This TCR beta chain was sequenced in a study of shared clonotypes between healthy human individuals. Overall study context: CD8 memory received one plate per donor, CD8 naive two, CD4 memory three and CD4 naive three.

In the naive CD8 group, cells lacked CD45RO and were positively selected for CCR7, so terminally differentiated effector memory CD45RA+ cells were left out. All donors qualified as healthy HIV-negative adults and had experienced no recent acute infections or vaccinations. All the donors were Caucasian adults who lived in Nashville, Tennessee. V gave up 0 bases and J gave up 3 bases, with 15 bases separating them. Germline V lookup: CDR1 MNHEY, CDR2 SVGAGI. The CDR3 has 16 residues. Notes on this clone: Its antigen is as yet unknown.

General observations from the study: The generation probabilities recorded for non-shared clonotypes fell below those of clonotypes shared by all four donors.

TCRdb's copy holds only in-frame clones and misses some; the assay was immunoSEQ multiplex PCR. The sample contains just over 2,000,000 clones, roughly 95% of which appear only once. This sequence was found in a man aged 18 to 35 in good health. Material for sequencing was naive CD8+ T cells sorted from blood. V usage is TRBV6-5 and J usage is TRBJ2-7; TRBD2 might be the D (6 bases). DNA for the CDR3: TGTGCCAGCAGTTACTCGCGGGGAGTTGTAGTCTACGAGCAGTACTTC. It translates to CASSYSRGVVVYEQYF.